Listed below are T cell receptor beta chains from one sample, sequenced in a study of blood T cells in healthy people across ages. MiXCR was run by TCRdb on the 5' RACE reads, yielding one entry per CDR3 protein. The sample lists about 1.4 million distinct CDR3 sequences, 55% to 75% occurring once. Sequencing was carried out using blood. These receptors came from a young man in good health. Both conserved end residues are part of each CDR3. A D gene is named only where the DNA matches it firmly. The size entry is marked missing in some rows and otherwise reads once, few, many or a size class.

clone size: -; J gene: TRBJ1-1; V gene: TRBV4-2; D gene: -; CDR3 length: 15; CDR3 DNA: TGTGCCAGCAGCCAGGAGACTACAGCGAACACTGAAGCTTTCTTT; CDR3 protein: CASSQETTANTEAFF
clone size: -; J gene: TRBJ2-3; V gene: TRBV2; D gene: TRBD2; CDR3 length: 15; CDR3 DNA: TGTGCCAGCAAGGGTACTAGCGGATCGACAGATACGCAGTATTTT; CDR3 protein: CASKGTSGSTDTQYF
clone size: -; J gene: TRBJ2-7; V gene: TRBV2; D gene: TRBD2; CDR3 length: 10; CDR3 DNA: TGTGCCAGCAGTAGCGGGGGGAAGTACTTC; CDR3 protein: CASSSGGKYF
clone size: -; J gene: TRBJ2-6; V gene: TRBV7-2; D gene: TRBD1; CDR3 length: 14; CDR3 DNA: TGTGCCAGCCAGGGGGCCTCTGGGGCCAACGTCCTGACTTTC; CDR3 protein: CASQGASGANVLTF
clone size: few; J gene: TRBJ1-6; V gene: TRBV6-5; D gene: -; CDR3 length: 16; CDR3 DNA: TGTGCCAGCAGTCCAGACATTCGGGCCTATAATTCACCCCTCCACTTT; CDR3 protein: CASSPDIRAYNSPLHF
clone size: -; J gene: TRBJ2-7; V gene: TRBV6-5; D gene: TRBD2; CDR3 length: 18; CDR3 DNA: TGTGCCAGCAGTTACTCAAGGGAGACTAGCGGGGGGTACAATGAGCAGTACTTC; CDR3 protein: CASSYSRETSGGYNEQYF
clone size: -; J gene: TRBJ2-7; V gene: TRBV20-1; D gene: -; CDR3 length: 16; CDR3 DNA: TGCAGTGCTAGAGATAGCTACGGGGGTGACAGTGGAGAGCAGTACTTC; CDR3 protein: CSARDSYGGDSGEQYF
clone size: few; J gene: TRBJ2-7; V gene: TRBV7-9; D gene: -; CDR3 length: 12; CDR3 DNA: TGTGCCAGCAGCTTACCGACTTACGAGCAGTACTTC; CDR3 protein: CASSLPTYEQYF
clone size: -; J gene: TRBJ2-6; V gene: TRBV20-1; D gene: TRBD2; CDR3 length: 18; CDR3 DNA: TGCAGTGCTCTCGCGCGGGGGGATAACTACTCTGGGGCCAACGTCCTGACTTTC; CDR3 protein: CSALARGDNYSGANVLTF
clone size: -; J gene: TRBJ2-3; V gene: TRBV20-1; D gene: TRBD2; CDR3 length: 15; CDR3 DNA: TGCAGTGCCCCTGCGGGACTAGCGGCCCAGGATACGCAGTATTTT; CDR3 protein: CSAPAGLAAQDTQYF
clone size: -; J gene: TRBJ2-5; V gene: TRBV6-1; D gene: -; CDR3 length: 17; CDR3 DNA: TGTGCCAGCAGCATTATGGCCGGGGCCCAAAACCAAGAGACCCAGTACTTC; CDR3 protein: CASSIMAGAQNQETQYF
clone size: -; J gene: TRBJ1-5; V gene: TRBV21-1; D gene: -; CDR3 length: 24; CDR3 DNA: TGTGCCAGCAGCAAAGATCGGTCTCTAGGGGACACTCCAATCAGTCGGGCTAGCAATCAGCCCCAGCATTTT; CDR3 protein: CASSKDRSLGDTPISRASNQPQHF
clone size: -; J gene: TRBJ2-3; V gene: TRBV10-3; D gene: TRBD2; CDR3 length: 14; CDR3 DNA: TGTGCCATGACTAGCGGGAGGGCCGAGGATACGCAGTATTTT; CDR3 protein: CAMTSGRAEDTQYF
clone size: few; J gene: TRBJ2-5; V gene: TRBV12-5; D gene: -; CDR3 length: 12; CDR3 DNA: TGTGCTAGTGGTTTGGTACAGGAGACCCAGTACTTC; CDR3 protein: CASGLVQETQYF
clone size: -; J gene: TRBJ2-5; V gene: TRBV11-2; D gene: -; CDR3 length: 14; CDR3 DNA: TGTGCCAGCAGCTTATGGGCGAAAGGGGAGACCCAGTACTTC; CDR3 protein: CASSLWAKGETQYF
clone size: -; J gene: TRBJ2-2; V gene: TRBV29-1; D gene: TRBD1; CDR3 length: 14; CDR3 DNA: TGCAGCGTTGGTGCGGACAGGGCGGCCGGGGAGCTGTTTTTT; CDR3 protein: CSVGADRAAGELFF
clone size: -; J gene: TRBJ2-1; V gene: TRBV6-1; D gene: -; CDR3 length: 17; CDR3 DNA: TGTGCCAGCAGTGAATTGGTTCCGGCGGGATGGCGAGAGACCCAGTTCTTC; CDR3 protein: CASSELVPAGWRETQFF
clone size: once; J gene: TRBJ1-4; V gene: TRBV28; D gene: TRBD1; CDR3 length: 13; CDR3 DNA: TGTGCCAGCAGTGACAGGGCGGAAGAAAAACTGTTTTTT; CDR3 protein: CASSDRAEEKLFF
clone size: many; J gene: TRBJ2-1; V gene: TRBV4-2; D gene: TRBD2; CDR3 length: 13; CDR3 DNA: TGTGCCAGCAGCCCGGATAGAGCGGGGAGACAGTTCTTC; CDR3 protein: CASSPDRAGRQFF
clone size: few; J gene: TRBJ1-2; V gene: TRBV11-2; D gene: -; CDR3 length: 16; CDR3 DNA: TGTGCCAGCAGCTTAGTGGGCTCGGAGGGTTGGGATGGCTACACCTTC; CDR3 protein: CASSLVGSEGWDGYTF
clone size: many; J gene: TRBJ2-7; V gene: TRBV7-2; D gene: TRBD2; CDR3 length: 18; CDR3 DNA: TGTGCCAGCAGCTTGGGACTAGCGGGAAGGTGGGGCATGGACGAGCAGTACTTC; CDR3 protein: CASSLGLAGRWGMDEQYF
clone size: few; J gene: TRBJ1-1; V gene: TRBV2; D gene: -; CDR3 length: 10; CDR3 DNA: TGTGCCAGCAGAGAGGGTGAAGCTTTCTTT; CDR3 protein: CASREGEAFF
clone size: -; J gene: TRBJ2-6; V gene: TRBV12-3/TRBV12-4; D gene: -; CDR3 length: 14; CDR3 DNA: TGTGCCAGCAGTTTTGGGGTTGGGGCCAACGTCCTGACTTTC; CDR3 protein: CASSFGVGANVLTF
clone size: -; J gene: TRBJ2-7; V gene: TRBV4-1; D gene: -; CDR3 length: 15; CDR3 DNA: TGCGCCAGCAGCCATGACGGGACTTCTTCCTACGAGCAGTACTTC; CDR3 protein: CASSHDGTSSYEQYF
clone size: few; J gene: TRBJ1-2; V gene: TRBV4-1; D gene: -; CDR3 length: 12; CDR3 DNA: TGCGCCAGCAGCCAAGATCGGAGAAGCTACACCTTC; CDR3 protein: CASSQDRRSYTF
clone size: -; J gene: TRBJ2-3; V gene: TRBV10-3; D gene: TRBD2; CDR3 length: 15; CDR3 DNA: TGTGCCACTACCTTAGCGGGATCTACCACAGATACGCAGTATTTT; CDR3 protein: CATTLAGSTTDTQYF
clone size: -; J gene: TRBJ2-5; V gene: TRBV5-1; D gene: TRBD2; CDR3 length: 17; CDR3 DNA: TGCGCCAGCAGCTCCTTTCGACTAGCGGGGGGTCAAGAGACCCAGTACTTC; CDR3 protein: CASSSFRLAGGQETQYF
clone size: few; J gene: TRBJ2-7; V gene: TRBV28; D gene: -; CDR3 length: 10; CDR3 DNA: TGTGCCAGCAGTCGCCGCGAGCAGTACTTC; CDR3 protein: CASSRREQYF
clone size: -; J gene: TRBJ2-3; V gene: TRBV6-1; D gene: -; CDR3 length: 14; CDR3 DNA: TGTGCCAGCAGTGAAGCGGTAGGCACAGATACGCAGTATTTT; CDR3 protein: CASSEAVGTDTQYF
clone size: -; J gene: TRBJ2-3; V gene: TRBV12-3/TRBV12-4; D gene: TRBD2; CDR3 length: 18; CDR3 DNA: TGTGCCAGCAGTTTACTAGCGGGAGGGCCTTCTAGCACAGATACGCAGTATTTT; CDR3 protein: CASSLLAGGPSSTDTQYF
clone size: -; J gene: TRBJ1-5; V gene: TRBV14; D gene: TRBD1; CDR3 length: 17; CDR3 DNA: TGTGCCAGGGAACCGGGACAGGGCACATACAGCAATCAGCCCCAGCATTTT; CDR3 protein: CAREPGQGTYSNQPQHF
clone size: -; J gene: TRBJ2-3; V gene: TRBV29-1; D gene: -; CDR3 length: 15; CDR3 DNA: TGCAGCGTTGCACACTCCCCCCAAGGCCCAGATACGCAGTATTTT; CDR3 protein: CSVAHSPQGPDTQYF
clone size: -; J gene: TRBJ2-7; V gene: TRBV29-1; D gene: TRBD2; CDR3 length: 13; CDR3 DNA: TGCAGCGGTTCCCCCGGGAGGCTAGACGAGCAGTACTTC; CDR3 protein: CSGSPGRLDEQYF
clone size: -; J gene: TRBJ1-1; V gene: TRBV4-1; D gene: -; CDR3 length: 13; CDR3 DNA: TGCGCCAGCAGCCAGGCGTATAGAACTGAAGCTTTCTTT; CDR3 protein: CASSQAYRTEAFF
clone size: -; J gene: TRBJ1-1; V gene: TRBV4-1; D gene: TRBD1; CDR3 length: 16; CDR3 DNA: TGCGCCAGCAGCCAACCGTTGACAGGGGGCCGGACTGAAGCTTTCTTT; CDR3 protein: CASSQPLTGGRTEAFF
clone size: -; J gene: TRBJ1-5; V gene: TRBV12-3/TRBV12-4; D gene: -; CDR3 length: 15; CDR3 DNA: TGTGCCAGCAGGTCCCCGAGACATAGCAATCAGCCCCAGCATTTT; CDR3 protein: CASRSPRHSNQPQHF
clone size: -; J gene: TRBJ2-7; V gene: TRBV20-1; D gene: TRBD2; CDR3 length: 11; CDR3 DNA: TGCGCTCACGGGGGGTCCTACGAGCAGTACTTC; CDR3 protein: CAHGGSYEQYF
clone size: -; J gene: TRBJ1-2; V gene: TRBV29-1; D gene: -; CDR3 length: 11; CDR3 DNA: TGCAGCGTTTACAGGGTGGGTGGCTACACCTTC; CDR3 protein: CSVYRVGGYTF
clone size: -; J gene: TRBJ1-1; V gene: TRBV29-1; D gene: -; CDR3 length: 10; CDR3 DNA: TGCAGCGCGGAGTACACTGAAGCTTTCTTT; CDR3 protein: CSAEYTEAFF
clone size: -; J gene: TRBJ2-5; V gene: TRBV20-1; D gene: -; CDR3 length: 14; CDR3 DNA: TGCAGTGCTAGAGATGAAAAGCTCCAAGAGACCCAGTACTTC; CDR3 protein: CSARDEKLQETQYF
clone size: -; J gene: TRBJ2-4; V gene: TRBV12-3/TRBV12-4; D gene: -; CDR3 length: 17; CDR3 DNA: TGTGCCAGCAGTTTCGGTGAAGTCCAAATAGCCAAAAACATTCAGTACTTC; CDR3 protein: CASSFGEVQIAKNIQYF
clone size: -; J gene: TRBJ2-1; V gene: TRBV11-2; D gene: -; CDR3 length: 12; CDR3 DNA: TGTGCCAGCAGCCAGGGACTCGCTGAGCAGTTCTTC; CDR3 protein: CASSQGLAEQFF
clone size: -; J gene: TRBJ2-1; V gene: TRBV29-1; D gene: -; CDR3 length: 16; CDR3 DNA: TGCAGCGTTAGCGGTATGTCGAAGAGCTCCTACAATGAGCAGTTCTTC; CDR3 protein: CSVSGMSKSSYNEQFF
clone size: -; J gene: TRBJ2-1; V gene: TRBV12-3/TRBV12-4; D gene: TRBD2; CDR3 length: 16; CDR3 DNA: TGTGCCAGCAGTCCACACCGGGAGGGCTCCTACAATGAGCAGTTCTTC; CDR3 protein: CASSPHREGSYNEQFF
clone size: -; J gene: TRBJ2-5; V gene: TRBV20-1; D gene: -; CDR3 length: 14; CDR3 DNA: TGCAGTGCTAGGGGACTCAGGGGCCAAGAGACCCAGTACTTC; CDR3 protein: CSARGLRGQETQYF
clone size: -; J gene: TRBJ2-3; V gene: TRBV29-1; D gene: -; CDR3 length: 14; CDR3 DNA: TGCAGCGTTAACGGGGTAACTAGCACAGATACGCAGTATTTT; CDR3 protein: CSVNGVTSTDTQYF
clone size: few; J gene: TRBJ2-7; V gene: TRBV20-1; D gene: -; CDR3 length: 12; CDR3 DNA: TGCAGTGTGGTGGGAGTCTTTGGCGAGCAGTACTTC; CDR3 protein: CSVVGVFGEQYF
clone size: few; J gene: TRBJ2-1; V gene: TRBV6-5; D gene: TRBD2; CDR3 length: 17; CDR3 DNA: TGTGCCAGCAGTTACCTCACCCGGGGACTAGCGGGCAATGAGCAGTTCTTC; CDR3 protein: CASSYLTRGLAGNEQFF
clone size: -; J gene: TRBJ2-2; V gene: TRBV11-3; D gene: TRBD1; CDR3 length: 14; CDR3 DNA: TGTGCCAGCAGTCACAGGGGGCACACCGGGGAGCTGTTTTTT; CDR3 protein: CASSHRGHTGELFF
clone size: few; J gene: TRBJ2-6; V gene: TRBV4-2; D gene: -; CDR3 length: 17; CDR3 DNA: TGTGCCAGCAGCCAATACCTCCAGGGTTCTGGGGCCAACGTCCTGACTTTC; CDR3 protein: CASSQYLQGSGANVLTF
clone size: -; J gene: TRBJ2-7; V gene: TRBV12-3/TRBV12-4; D gene: TRBD2; CDR3 length: 15; CDR3 DNA: TGTGCCAGCAGCGACACCGGGACTAGAAGATACGAGCAGTACTTC; CDR3 protein: CASSDTGTRRYEQYF
clone size: -; J gene: TRBJ2-7; V gene: TRBV27; D gene: -; CDR3 length: 17; CDR3 DNA: TGTGCCAGCAGTTTAACAACAGGGTTCGCTAATAGAGATGAGCAGTACTTC; CDR3 protein: CASSLTTGFANRDEQYF
clone size: once; J gene: TRBJ1-2; V gene: TRBV12-3/TRBV12-4; D gene: -; CDR3 length: 11; CDR3 DNA: TGTGCCAGCAGTTTGACCCGCAGCTACACCTTC; CDR3 protein: CASSLTRSYTF
clone size: -; J gene: TRBJ1-6; V gene: TRBV27; D gene: -; CDR3 length: 15; CDR3 DNA: TGTGCCAGCAGTCTCATCCGGGAGAAGGGGTCACCCCTCCACTTT; CDR3 protein: CASSLIREKGSPLHF
clone size: -; J gene: TRBJ2-7; V gene: TRBV6-1; D gene: -; CDR3 length: 14; CDR3 DNA: TGTGCCAGCAGTGAATACAGGACCCTCTACGAGCAGTACTTC; CDR3 protein: CASSEYRTLYEQYF